The sequence of this TCR beta chain was determined in a study of identical twins. In TCRdb, the 5' RACE reads were re-called with MiXCR into one record per CDR3 protein. The sample carries 650,000 to 750,000 distinct CDR3 sequences, about 20% recorded once. Trimming pared 3 bases from V and 6 bases from J, leaving 14 bases between. CDR3 length: 14 residues. This clonotype turned up a few times. The same data also contributed to another study, on T cells expressing NK-cell markers.

The sequenced sample consisted of PBMCs. V is TRBV12-3 or TRBV12-4 and J is TRBJ1-1, with D maybe TRBD1 (6 bases). This receptor was obtained from a young woman in good health. In DNA form, the CDR3 reads TGTGCCAGCAGTTTGATGGGGGCAATAGCTGAAGCTTTCTTT. Translated, it gives CASSLMGAIAEAFF.